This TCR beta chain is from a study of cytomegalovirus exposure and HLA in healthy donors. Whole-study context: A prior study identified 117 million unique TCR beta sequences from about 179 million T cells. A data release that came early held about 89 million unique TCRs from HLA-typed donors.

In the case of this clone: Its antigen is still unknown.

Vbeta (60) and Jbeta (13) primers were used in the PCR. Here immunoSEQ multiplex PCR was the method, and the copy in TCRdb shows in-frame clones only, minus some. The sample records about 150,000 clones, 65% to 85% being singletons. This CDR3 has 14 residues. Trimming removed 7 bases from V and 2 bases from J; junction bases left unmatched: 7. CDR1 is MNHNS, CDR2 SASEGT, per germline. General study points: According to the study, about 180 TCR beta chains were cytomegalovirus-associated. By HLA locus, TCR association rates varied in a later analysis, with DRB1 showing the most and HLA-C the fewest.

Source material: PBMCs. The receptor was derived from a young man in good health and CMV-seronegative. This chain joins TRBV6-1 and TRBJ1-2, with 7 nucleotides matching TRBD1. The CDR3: CASKQGLVNYGYTF. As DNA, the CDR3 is TGTGCCAGCAAACAGGGGTTGGTCAACTATGGCTACACCTTC.